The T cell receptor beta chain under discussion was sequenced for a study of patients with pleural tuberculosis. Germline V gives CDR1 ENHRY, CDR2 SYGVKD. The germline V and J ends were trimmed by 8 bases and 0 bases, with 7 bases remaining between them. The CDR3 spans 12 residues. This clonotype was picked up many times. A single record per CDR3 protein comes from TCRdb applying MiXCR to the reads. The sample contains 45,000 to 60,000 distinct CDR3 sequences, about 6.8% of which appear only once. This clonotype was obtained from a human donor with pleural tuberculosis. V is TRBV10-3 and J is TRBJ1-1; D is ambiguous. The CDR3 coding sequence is TGTGCCATCGGGCAGATGAACACTGAAGCTTTCTTT. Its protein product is CAIGQMNTEAFF.